This T cell receptor (beta chain) came from a study of neoadjuvant anti-PD-1 for oral cavity cancer. The wider study: Nivolumab at 3 mg/kg was mostly given biweekly, three to four doses, pre-surgery. Study-wide results and caveats: PBMC Gini-index clonality exceeded responders' in non-responders post-nivolumab. With a few patients per group, TCR findings need larger cohorts.

V lost 5 bases and J 7 bases, leaving 18 bases between the germline ends. The germline CDR1 and CDR2 sequences are SEHNR and FQNEAQ (reference sequence). The CDR3 is made up of 15 amino acids. Assay: immunoSEQ multiplex PCR; the TCRdb copy retains only in-frame clones and omits some. The sample gives under 15,000 clones, about 65% of which show up once; around 2% is in the top ten. Patients had newly diagnosed, untreated stage II-IVA oral cavity squamous cell carcinoma. Concerning this clone: Its antigen is still unknown.

This TCR was recovered from a person between 35 and 79 years old with oral cavity squamous cell carcinoma. Specimen: PBMCs, collected before nivolumab (anti-PD-1) treatment. The chain combines TRBV7-9 with TRBJ2-1; possible D gene TRBD1, 5 bases. CDR3 sequence reads: CASSATGSRRNEQFF. As DNA, the CDR3 is TGTGCCAGCAGCGCTACAGGCTCCCGGCGGAATGAGCAGTTCTTC.